These 10 T cell receptor beta chains share one sample of origin, sequenced in a study of spatial heterogeneity in lung cancer. General observations from the study: Mutation counts in tumors were tracked by counts of expanded intratumoral alpha and beta TCRs.

Time point described: sample taken at primary tumor resection. What these receptors recognize is not known. TCRdb passed the 5' RACE reads through MiXCR, listing each CDR3 protein once. The table has 2,500 or so distinct CDR3 sequences, roughly 5% seen once. The sequencing here drew on lung tumor tissue, taken at surgery. These receptors were collected from a male donor with early-stage non-small cell lung cancer.

Relative to its sample, this clonotype is large. The chain has TRBV11-2 and TRBJ2-1; D is ambiguous. Germline V lookup: CDR1 SGHAT, CDR2 FQNNGV. V shed 3 bases and J shed 6 bases, with 9 bases lying between them. There are 13 residues in the CDR3. DNA for the CDR3: TGTGCCAGCAGCTTCGGAGCGAGCAATGAGCAGTTCTTC. Protein: CASSFGASNEQFF.

By share, this clonotype ranks as medium-sized. CDR3 in DNA: TGTGCCAGCACCACGACCGGGGAGCTGTTTTTT. It specifies CASTTTGELFF. V is TRBV12-3 or TRBV12-4 and J is TRBJ2-2, with D unclear. V was pared by 7 bases and J by 5 bases, with 5 bases between. This CDR3 comprises 11 residues.

In this sample, this clonotype is medium-sized. The gene calls are TRBV11-1 and TRBJ2-5, with D unclear. In germline, CDR1 is SGHAT, CDR2 FQDESV (reference sequence). V lost 1 base and J 7 bases, leaving 13 bases between the germline ends. The CDR3 runs 14 residues. The CDR3 nucleotides are TGTGCCAGCAGCTTAGAGCCCAGTTGGGGGACCCAGTACTTC. This gives the protein CASSLEPSWGTQYF.

By frequency in the sample, this clonotype is medium-sized. The chain has TRBV5-1 and TRBJ2-2; 7 positions agree with TRBD2. V lost 5 bases and J lost 1; bases outside the gene matches: 5. Germline lookup yields CDR1 SGHRS and CDR2 YFSETQ. The CDR3 is made up of 15 amino acids. DNA for the CDR3: TGCGCCAGCAGACCCGCGGGAGTGAACACCGGGGAGCTGTTTTTT. Translating it yields CASRPAGVNTGELFF.

By share of the sample, this clonotype is medium-sized. The V call is TRBV9, the J call TRBJ2-2; no definite D call. The V and J ends lost 6 bases and 0 bases respectively, with 12 bases between them. CDR3 length equals 15 residues. Germline loops: CDR1 SGDLS, CDR2 YYNGEE. Here the CDR3 reads CASTEGSANTGELFF. The CDR3 nucleotides are TGTGCCAGCACCGAAGGATCCGCGAACACCGGGGAGCTGTTTTTT.

In its sample, this clonotype is medium-sized. The chain combines TRBV11-2 with TRBJ2-7; 12 positions match TRBD1. The CDR3 totals 17 residues. V lost 5 bases and J lost 5; bases outside the gene matches: 13. CDR1 is SGHAT, CDR2 FQNNGV, per germline. CDR3 bases: TGTGCCAGCAGCCCAACGATCGGGACAGGGGGCTACCACGAGCAGTACTTC. Its protein is CASSPTIGTGGYHEQYF.

This clonotype is labeled medium-sized. The gene calls are TRBV7-8 and TRBJ2-3; D not certain. Germline V gene data show CDR1 as SGHVS and CDR2 as FQNEAQ. The V gene lost 3 bases and the J gene lost 0 bases, with 10 bases spanning the gap. The CDR3 sequence is 15 residues long. CDR3 region: CASSFRAVSTDTQYF. The CDR3 nucleotides are TGTGCCAGCAGCTTTAGGGCGGTTAGCACAGATACGCAGTATTTT. The full variable domain, with the rest looked up from reference TRBV7-8 and TRBJ2-3, is GAGVSQSPRYKVAKRGQDVALRCDPISGHVSLFWYQQALGQGPEFLTYFQNEAQLDKSGLPSDRFFAERPEGSVSTLKIQRTQQEDSAVYLCASSFRAVSTDTQYFGPGTRLTVL.

In its sample, this clonotype ranks as medium-sized. The chain employs TRBV28 and TRBJ2-1; no definite D call. The germline gives CDR1 MDHEN, CDR2 SYDVKM. This CDR3 has 14 amino acids. V lost 6 bases to trimming and J lost 4 bases, with 13 bases between them. For the CDR3, the DNA is TGTGCCAGCAGCCCAAGTCCTGGGTACAATGAGCAGTTCTTC. Protein product: CASSPSPGYNEQFF.

In this sample, this clonotype is large. The DNA for the CDR3 is TGTGCCAGCAGTGAAGCGGGCGGGGCCGGGGAGCTGTTTTTT. Amino acids: CASSEAGGAGELFF. The chain combines TRBV6-1 with TRBJ2-2, with D perhaps matching TRBD2 (6 bases). V dropped 0 bases and J dropped 6 bases, with 8 bases sitting between them. The CDR3 spans 14 residues. CDR1 is MNHNS, CDR2 SASEGT, per germline.

This clonotype is medium-sized (0.01 to 0.1%) by share. This rearrangement joins TRBV29-1 to TRBJ2-2; the D gene is possibly TRBD1 (5 bases). CDR3 size: 12 residues. Germline loops: CDR1 SQVTM, CDR2 ANQGSEA. The V gene lost 4 bases and the J gene lost 6 bases, with 9 bases spanning the gap. CDR3 bases: TGCAGCGTTGTGGGCAGGGCCGGGGAGCTGTTTTTT. Translating it yields CSVVGRAGELFF.